This T cell receptor (beta chain) was recovered during a study of T cell responses to AZD1222 COVID-19 vaccine. The method was immunoSEQ multiplex PCR; TCRdb's version includes in-frame clones alone and lacks a portion of them. The sample has 30,000 to 35,000 clones, more than 85% seen once; the top ten hold under 60%. This clone was picked up one time. This CDR3 region has 16 residues. CDR1 and CDR2 (germline): SGHTA, FQGNSA. Trimming took 0 bases from V and 8 from J; bases not matched to a gene: 9. V and J are TRBV7-2 and TRBJ2-1; 8 bases line up with TRBD2. This receptor was identified in an adult in good health. This specimen was peripheral blood, taken on day 0 of AZD1222 vaccination. This CDR3 is CASSLAGGGLFDEQFF. CDR3 DNA: TGTGCCAGCAGCTTAGCGGGCGGGGGGCTCTTCGATGAGCAGTTCTTC.